The 32 T cell receptor beta chains presented below share a single source sample, sequenced in a study of cytomegalovirus exposure and HLA in healthy donors. The PCR employed 60 Vbeta primers together with 13 Jbeta primers. Generated by immunoSEQ multiplex PCR, the TCRdb table keeps only in-frame clones and is missing some. The table includes about 100,000 clones, roughly three quarters detected once. The sample consisted of PBMCs. The receptors stem from a male donor in good health and CMV-seropositive.

The chain uses TRBV2 and TRBJ2-1, with D uncertain. The CDR3 totals 11 residues. The V gene lost 5 bases and the J gene lost 7 bases, with 6 bases spanning the gap. Germline V CDR1 and CDR2: SNHLY, FYNNEI. Here the CDR3 DNA reads TGTGCCAGCAGTTACTATAATGAGCAGTTCTTC. Translated, it gives CASSYYNEQFF.

The chain links TRBV18 to TRBJ2-2, with TRBD2 as a possible D gene (5 bases). From germline, CDR1 is KGHSH and CDR2 LQKENI. V lost 1 base to trimming and J lost 5 bases, with 11 bases between them. The CDR3 runs 15 residues. CDR3 protein: CASSPLDGMTGELFF. The CDR3 coding sequence is TGTGCCAGCTCACCACTAGACGGGATGACCGGGGAGCTGTTTTTT. The full variable domain, with the rest looked up from reference TRBV18 and TRBJ2-2, is NAGVMQNPRHLVRRRGQEARLRCSPMKGHSHVYWYRQLPEEGLKFMVYLQKENIIDESGMPKERFSAEFPKEGPSILRIQQVVRGDSAAYFCASSPLDGMTGELFFGEGSRLTVL.

Only a few counts were recorded for this clone. The V gene is TRBV6-1, the J gene TRBJ1-2; 12 nucleotides agree with TRBD1. Germline CDR1 reads MNHNS; CDR2 reads SASEGT. V lost 3 bases and J lost 4; bases outside the gene matches: 0. The CDR3 totals 14 residues. The CDR3 DNA is TGTGCCAGCAGTGAGGGACAGGGGGCCTATGGCTACACCTTC. It is translated as CASSEGQGAYGYTF.

The genes are TRBV2 and TRBJ2-1; D unclear. Germline V CDR1 and CDR2: SNHLY, FYNNEI. V was shortened by 2 bases and J by 3 bases, with 5 bases between the two germline ends. This CDR3 is 13 amino acids long. The CDR3 bases are TGTGCCAGCAGTGAACTAGGCTACAATGAGCAGTTCTTC. It is translated as CASSELGYNEQFF.

The rearrangement joins TRBV6-1 to TRBJ2-7, with 9 bases that match TRBD1. CDR3 length: 16 residues. Germline CDR1 is MNHNS and CDR2 is SASEGT. J gave up 4 bases and V 2 bases, and 9 bases lay outside the gene matches. CDR3 in amino acids: CASSEYWDRVNYEQYF. The CDR3 DNA follows: TGTGCCAGCAGTGAATATTGGGACAGGGTAAATTACGAGCAGTACTTC.

This clone was seen only a few times. The V gene is TRBV4-3, the J gene TRBJ1-3, with TRBD1 as a possible D gene (5 bases). The CDR3 is made up of 16 amino acids. Germline V CDR1 and CDR2: LGHNA, YSLEER. Trimming pared 0 bases from V and 2 bases from J, leaving 11 bases between. The CDR3 loop is CASSQDGGAAGNTIYF. The CDR3 nucleotides are TGCGCCAGCAGCCAAGATGGAGGGGCCGCTGGAAACACCATATATTTT.

The chain joins TRBV27 to TRBJ1-5; a possible D gene is TRBD1 (5 bases). There are 15 residues in the CDR3. V was trimmed by 2 bases and J by 5 bases, leaving 13 bases between them. The germline V gene has CDR1 MNHEY and CDR2 SMNVEV (reference sequence). The CDR3 DNA sequence: TGTGCCAGCAGTTTACACACCGGGGGGGATCAGCCCCAGCATTTT. Protein product: CASSLHTGGDQPQHF.

This sequence joins TRBV19 and TRBJ1-4; D ambiguous. The CDR3 totals 15 residues. V shed 8 bases and J shed 7 bases, with 20 bases lying between them. The germline gives CDR1 LNHDA, CDR2 SQIVND (reference sequence). The CDR3 nucleotides are TGTGCCAGTGAAGCGAGGCGGACTGGAGGTGAAAAACTGTTTTTT. Its translation is CASEARRTGGEKLFF.

This chain joins TRBV6-1 and TRBJ2-7; possible D gene TRBD2, 5 bases. This CDR3 is 15 amino acids long. The V gene lost 3 bases and the J gene lost 4 bases, with 16 bases spanning the gap. Germline values: CDR1 MNHNS, CDR2 SASEGT. DNA of the CDR3: TGTGCCAGCAGTGACGAGGACTTCCCGCCTTACGAGCAGTACTTC. This sequence encodes CASSDEDFPPYEQYF.

V usage is TRBV19 and J usage is TRBJ2-2; weak D call: TRBD2 (7 bases). Germline CDR1 LNHDA, CDR2 SQIVND (reference sequence). V lost 8 bases and J lost 6, with 25 bases in between. This CDR3 is built from 17 residues. CDR3 protein: CASLPRRGARGSGELFF. CDR3 in DNA: TGTGCCAGTCTTCCTCGTCGGGGGGCACGTGGTTCCGGGGAGCTGTTTTTT. Supplemented by reference TRBV19 and TRBJ2-2, the full variable domain reads DGGITQSPKYLFRKEGQNVTLSCEQNLNHDAMYWYRQDPGQGLRLIYYSQIVNDFQKGDIAEGYSVSREKKESFPLTVTSAQKNPTAFYLCASLPRRGARGSGELFFGEGSRLTVL.

The chain is built from TRBV11-2 and TRBJ2-3; D is undetermined. CDR1 SGHAT and CDR2 FQNNGV come from the germline V gene. The V gene lost 2 bases and the J gene lost 2 bases, with 5 bases spanning the gap. The CDR3 is 13 residues long. As DNA, the CDR3 is TGTGCCAGCAGCTTACCCAACACAGATACGCAGTATTTT. Its protein product is CASSLPNTDTQYF.

Details on this clone: An end of the junction does not agree with germline; a read error may underlie this. V usage is TRBV7-9 and J usage is TRBJ2-1, with 11 positions matching TRBD2. The V gene's germline CDR1 is SEHNR and CDR2 FQNEAQ (reference sequence). CDR3 length: 18 amino acids. This chain's CDR3 is CSSSRLLAGLAAANEQFF. The CDR3 DNA is TGTTCCAGCAGCCGACTATTGGCGGGACTAGCGGCGGCCAATGAGCAGTTCTTC. The variable domain in full, with the rest retrieved from reference TRBV7-9 and TRBJ2-1, is DTGVSQNPRHKITKRGQNVTFRCDPISEHNRLYWYRQTLGQGPEFLTYFQNEAQLEKSRLLSDRFSAERPKGSFSTLEIQRTEQGDSAMYLCSSSRLLAGLAAANEQFFGPGTRLTVL.

The chain couples TRBV18 to TRBJ2-5; 10 bases map to TRBD2. The J call may not be correct, given that the DNA end is closer to TRBJ2-7. Germline values: CDR1 KGHSH, CDR2 LQKENI. This CDR3 has 15 amino acids. The CDR3 DNA sequence: TGTGCCAGCTCACCTCCACTAGCGGGGTCCTACGAGCAGTACTTC. Amino acid sequence: CASSPPLAGSYEQYF.

A few counts support this clone. This sequence joins TRBV7-2 and TRBJ1-6; D unclear. The germline V and J ends were trimmed by 4 bases and 9 bases, with 13 bases remaining between them. CDR1 is SGHTA and CDR2 is FQGNSA in the germline V gene. This CDR3 contains 14 residues. Here the CDR3 reads CASSSSGQGSPLHF. The CDR3 DNA sequence: TGTGCCAGCAGCTCTAGCGGTCAAGGTTCACCCCTCCACTTT.

This clone was observed a few times. The chain joins TRBV7-2 to TRBJ2-7; 7 bases fit TRBD1. The CDR3 runs 15 residues. Unmatched junction bases numbered 5, after V lost 1 base and J lost 2 bases. Germline CDR1 and CDR2: SGHTA and FQGNSA. DNA of the CDR3: TGTGCCAGCAGCTTAGGCCAGGGGGTAACCTACGAGCAGTACTTC. Translation: CASSLGQGVTYEQYF. The whole variable domain, filled in from reference TRBV7-2 and TRBJ2-7, reads GAGVSQSPSNKVTEKGKDVELRCDPISGHTALYWYRQSLGQGLEFLIYFQGNSAPDKSGLPSDRFSAERTGGSVSTLTIQRTQQEDSAVYLCASSLGQGVTYEQYFGPGTRLTVT.

The chain carries TRBV4-2 and TRBJ2-1; 11 bases fit TRBD2. Germline V lookup: CDR1 LGHNA, CDR2 YNFKEQ. The CDR3 has 18 amino acids. V lost 4 bases and J lost 7; bases outside the gene matches: 15. CDR3: CASSRQISGRGVWNEQFF. The DNA for the CDR3 is TGTGCCAGCAGCCGACAAATTAGCGGGAGGGGCGTTTGGAATGAGCAGTTCTTC.

V is TRBV10-3 and J is TRBJ1-1, with 7 positions matching TRBD1. The CDR3 totals 14 residues. V trimming: 10 bases; J trimming: 1 base; junction bases outside the gene matches: 9. Looked up from germline, CDR1 is ENHRY and CDR2 is SYGVKD. As DNA, the CDR3 is TGTGCCACCCGCTTAGACAGGGAGAACACTGAAGCTTTCTTT. It translates to CATRLDRENTEAFF.

The chain combines TRBV5-6 with TRBJ2-1, with a possible D match to TRBD1 (5 bases). Germline values: CDR1 SGHDT, CDR2 YYEEEE. This CDR3 spans 14 amino acids. Trimming took 1 base from V and 4 from J, leaving 9 bases between them. The CDR3 loop reads CASSLRQGYNEQFF. CDR3 bases: TGTGCCAGCAGCTTGCGCCAGGGTTACAATGAGCAGTTCTTC.

The chain employs TRBV4-3 and TRBJ2-1; TRBD1 agrees at 7 bases. CDR1 is LGHNA and CDR2 is YSLEER in the germline V gene. J was trimmed by 4 bases and V by 4 bases; bases with no gene match: 10. There are 16 residues in the CDR3. CDR3 bases: TGCGCCAGCAGCCTCTCGTTCGGGACAGTGTACAATGAGCAGTTCTTC. Translation: CASSLSFGTVYNEQFF.

The CDR3 bases are TGTGCCACCAGCAGCAACCACCGGGTCTTCAGGGACTCTGGGGCCAACGTCCTGACTTTC. Encoded protein: CATSSNHRVFRDSGANVLTF. The rearrangement joins TRBV15 to TRBJ2-6; a possible D gene is TRBD1 (5 bases). V was pared by 3 bases and J by 0 bases, with 21 bases between. In germline, CDR1 is LNHNV, CDR2 YYDKDF (reference sequence). CDR3 length: 20 residues.

The chain links TRBV7-9 to TRBJ2-5; 7 bases match TRBD2. Germline loops: CDR1 SEHNR, CDR2 FQNEAQ (reference sequence). V lost 0 bases, J lost 0 bases, and 4 bases stayed unmatched. The length of the CDR3 is 16 residues. Here the CDR3 reads CASSLAGGSYQETQYF. The CDR3 nucleotides read TGTGCCAGCAGCTTAGCTGGCGGGAGCTACCAAGAGACCCAGTACTTC.

V gene TRBV18 combines with J gene TRBJ2-3; 7 bases match TRBD2. The J segment lost 2 bases and the V segment lost 6 bases, leaving 8 bases of the junction unmatched. This CDR3 comprises 15 residues. CDR1 and CDR2 (germline): KGHSH, LQKENI. In DNA form, the CDR3 reads TGTGCCAGCTCCCCTCCTAGCGGAATCACAGATACGCAGTATTTT. Its translation is CASSPPSGITDTQYF.

About this clone: A junction boundary mismatches the germline segment, possibly from a read error. The chain employs TRBV7-7 and TRBJ2-3; 7 nucleotides match TRBD1. The germline V gene has CDR1 SSHAT and CDR2 FNYEAQ (reference sequence). CDR3 size: 17 residues. The CDR3 sequence: CASTQPGGTLLHRYAVF. CDR3 coding DNA: TGTGCTAGCACCCAACCAGGGGGTACCCTTCTTCACAGATACGCAGTATTT.

V and J are TRBV25-1 and TRBJ2-2; 9 nucleotides line up with TRBD1. V trimming: 6 bases; J trimming: 8 bases; junction bases outside the gene matches: 10. CDR3 size: 15 residues. Per germline, CDR1 MGHDK and CDR2 SYGVNS. This CDR3 reads CASRVPRQGVGELFF. The CDR3 DNA is TGTGCCAGCAGAGTCCCGAGACAGGGGGTAGGGGAGCTGTTTTTT.

The chain joins TRBV6-5 to TRBJ1-1, with TRBD1 matching 11 bases. V shed 3 bases and J 3 bases; nucleotides not matched to a gene: 3. This CDR3 is 15 amino acids long. Germline assignment: CDR1 MNHEY and CDR2 SVGAGI. As DNA, the CDR3 is TGTGCCAGCAGTTATTCGGACAGGGGGCACACTGAAGCTTTCTTT. It yields the protein CASSYSDRGHTEAFF.

This sequence joins TRBV19 and TRBJ2-3; no firm D call. There are 13 residues in the CDR3. With 4 bases removed from V and 2 bases from J, the gap between germline ends came to 7 bases. Germline lookup yields CDR1 LNHDA and CDR2 SQIVND (reference sequence). The CDR3 sequence: CASSSGYTDTQYF. In DNA form, the CDR3 reads TGTGCCAGTAGTAGCGGCTACACAGATACGCAGTATTTT.

The chain has TRBV14 and TRBJ2-3, with D maybe TRBD2 (6 bases). The germline V and J ends were trimmed by 1 base and 6 bases, with 14 bases remaining between them. The V gene's germline CDR1 is SGHDN and CDR2 FVKESK. This CDR3 is built from 15 residues. Here the CDR3 reads CASSQARGRPDTQYF. DNA of the CDR3: TGTGCCAGCAGCCAAGCGAGAGGGAGGCCCGATACGCAGTATTTT. Together with reference TRBV14 and TRBJ2-3, the CDR3 gives the full variable domain: EAGVTQFPSHSVIEKGQTVTLRCDPISGHDNLYWYRRVMGKEIKFLLHFVKESKQDESGMPNNRFLAERTGGTYSTLKVQPAELEDSGVYFCASSQARGRPDTQYFGPGTRLTVL.

The genes are TRBV4-3 and TRBJ1-4, with TRBD1 identical over 9 bases. This CDR3 contains 18 residues. CDR1 and CDR2 (germline): LGHNA, YSLEER. Trimming removed 3 bases from V and 8 bases from J; junction bases left unmatched: 16. CDR3 sequence reads: CASSQHLNRGRGGEKLFF. CDR3 DNA sequence: TGCGCCAGCAGCCAGCATTTAAACAGGGGGCGCGGCGGGGAAAAACTGTTTTTT.

The V gene is TRBV7-3, the J gene TRBJ2-3; 8 bases agree with TRBD2. The CDR3 contains 14 residues. CDR1 SGHTA and CDR2 FQGTGA come from the germline V gene. Trimming at V came to 4 bases and at J to 3 bases, leaving 3 bases not matched to a gene. Written as DNA, the CDR3 is TGTGCCAGCAGCTATAGCGGGATAACAGATACGCAGTATTTT. Translation gives CASSYSGITDTQYF.

V usage is TRBV5-1 and J usage is TRBJ1-1, with 7 bases fitting TRBD1. V lost 4 bases, J lost 4 bases, and 7 bases stayed unmatched. Germline loops: CDR1 SGHRS, CDR2 YFSETQ. The CDR3 is 14 residues long. This CDR3 is CASSRGQEGTEAFF. The DNA of the CDR3 is TGCGCCAGCAGCCGAGGACAGGAGGGCACTGAAGCTTTCTTT.

The rearrangement links TRBV19 to TRBJ2-1; TRBD1 agrees at 7 bases. The CDR3 has 14 residues. V lost 6 bases and J lost 3; bases outside the gene matches: 5. Germline assignment: CDR1 LNHDA and CDR2 SQIVND (reference sequence). The CDR3 nucleotides read TGTGCCAGTAGCGGGACAGTGGTCTACAATGAGCAGTTCTTC. This gives the protein CASSGTVVYNEQFF.

The chain is built from TRBV7-6 and TRBJ2-5; D gene ambiguous. Germline CDR1 and CDR2: SGHVS and FNYEAQ. The CDR3 covers 13 residues. V lost 7 bases and J lost 1, with 10 bases in between. The CDR3, as DNA: TGTGCCAGCAACCTAAGCCCCCAAGAGACCCAGTACTTC. It specifies CASNLSPQETQYF.